This TCR beta chain comes out of a study of blood T cell repertoires in COVID-19. Germline CDR1 is MNHEY and CDR2 is SVGAGI. The V gene lost 6 bases and the J gene lost 0 bases, with 12 bases spanning the gap. CDR3 length: 15 amino acids. Assay used: immunoSEQ multiplex PCR; TCRdb lists only in-frame clones, some missing. The sample shows roughly 100,000 clones, 85% to 90% of them seen only once. Material for sequencing was peripheral blood. This clonotype was sampled from a man in his fifties or sixties with acute or convalescent COVID-19. This chain uses TRBV6-5 with TRBJ1-3; D gene uncertain. The CDR3 here is CASSPRPLSGNTIYF. CDR3 bases: TGTGCCAGCAGCCCCCGTCCACTCTCTGGAAACACCATATATTTT.